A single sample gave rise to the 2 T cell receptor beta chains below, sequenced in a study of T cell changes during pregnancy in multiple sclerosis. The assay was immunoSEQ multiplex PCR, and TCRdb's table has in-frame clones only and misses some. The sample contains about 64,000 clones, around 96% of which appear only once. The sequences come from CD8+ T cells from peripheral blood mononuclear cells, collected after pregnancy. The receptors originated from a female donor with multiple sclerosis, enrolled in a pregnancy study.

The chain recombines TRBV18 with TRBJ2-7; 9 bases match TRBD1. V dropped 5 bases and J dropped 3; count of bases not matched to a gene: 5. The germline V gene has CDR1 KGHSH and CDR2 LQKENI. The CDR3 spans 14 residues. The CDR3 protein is CASSTKGQGYEQYF. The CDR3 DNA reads TGTGCCAGCTCAACTAAGGGACAGGGCTACGAGCAGTACTTC.

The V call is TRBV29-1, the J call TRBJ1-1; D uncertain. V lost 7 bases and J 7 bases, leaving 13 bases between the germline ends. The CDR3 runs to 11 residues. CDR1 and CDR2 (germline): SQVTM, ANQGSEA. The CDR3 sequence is CSALREGEAFF. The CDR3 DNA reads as TGCAGCGCGCTGAGGGAGGGTGAAGCTTTCTTT.